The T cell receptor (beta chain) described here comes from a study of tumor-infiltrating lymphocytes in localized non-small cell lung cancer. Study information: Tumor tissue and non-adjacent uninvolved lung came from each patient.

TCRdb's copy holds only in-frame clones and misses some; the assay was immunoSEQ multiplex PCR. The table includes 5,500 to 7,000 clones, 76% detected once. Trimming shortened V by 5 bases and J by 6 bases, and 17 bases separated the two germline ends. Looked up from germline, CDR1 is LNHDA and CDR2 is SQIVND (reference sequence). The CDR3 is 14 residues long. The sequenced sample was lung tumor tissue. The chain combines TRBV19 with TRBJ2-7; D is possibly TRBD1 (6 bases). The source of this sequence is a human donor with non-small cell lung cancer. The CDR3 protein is CASSSTGNSPEQYF. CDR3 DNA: TGTGCCAGTAGTTCAACAGGGAACTCCCCCGAGCAGTACTTC.